A single sample gave rise to the 20 T cell receptor beta chains below, sequenced in a study of control samples from healthy donors and cancer patients. Here immunoSEQ multiplex PCR was the method, and the copy in TCRdb shows in-frame clones only, minus some. The repertoire consists of 100,000 to 150,000 clones, with approximately 92% occurring once and the leading ten covering over 0.5%. The sample comprised PBMCs. These receptor sequences come from an elderly man with head and neck cancer.

The V call is TRBV15, the J call TRBJ2-3, with D possibly being TRBD1 (5 bases). Germline CDR1 LNHNV, CDR2 YYDKDF (reference sequence). The V end was cut by 0 bases, the J end by 0 bases, with 13 bases between. This CDR3 contains 17 residues. CDR3 nucleotides: TGTGCCACCAGCAGAGATTGGTTGCAGGGCAGCACAGATACGCAGTATTTT. As protein: CATSRDWLQGSTDTQYF.

This chain uses TRBV5-1 with TRBJ2-7; 9 nucleotides align to TRBD2. The CDR3 totals 16 residues. CDR1 SGHRS and CDR2 YFSETQ come from the germline V gene. The J segment lost 5 bases and the V segment lost 0 bases, leaving 9 bases of the junction unmatched. The CDR3 nucleotides read TGCGCCAGCAGCTTGGGTGCGGGAGGGCCGTCCCACGAGCAGTACTTC. Encoded protein: CASSLGAGGPSHEQYF.

This chain connects TRBV7-9 to TRBJ2-3; 8 nucleotides agree with TRBD2. In germline, CDR1 is SEHNR, CDR2 FQNEAQ (reference sequence). This CDR3 region has 16 residues. With 5 bases clipped from V and 0 bases from J, the junction kept 7 bases outside the gene matches. The CDR3 bases are TGTGCCAGCAGCCTGCGGGGGGCCTCTAGCACAGATACGCAGTATTTT. Amino acid sequence: CASSLRGASSTDTQYF. Supplemented by reference TRBV7-9 and TRBJ2-3, the full variable domain reads DTGVSQNPRHKITKRGQNVTFRCDPISEHNRLYWYRQTLGQGPEFLTYFQNEAQLEKSRLLSDRFSAERPKGSFSTLEIQRTEQGDSAMYLCASSLRGASSTDTQYFGPGTRLTVL.

The rearrangement uses TRBV19 and TRBJ1-2; D ambiguous. V was pared by 7 bases and J by 7 bases, with 19 bases between. The CDR3 is 14 amino acids. Per the germline V gene, CDR1 is LNHDA and CDR2 is SQIVND (reference sequence). The CDR3 DNA reads TGTGCCAGTACTCAAGGCAGGTCATGGAGTGGCTACACCTTC. Translated, it gives CASTQGRSWSGYTF. The variable domain in full, completed from reference TRBV19 and TRBJ1-2, reads DGGITQSPKYLFRKEGQNVTLSCEQNLNHDAMYWYRQDPGQGLRLIYYSQIVNDFQKGDIAEGYSVSREKKESFPLTVTSAQKNPTAFYLCASTQGRSWSGYTFGSGTRLTVV.

J is TRBJ1-2 and V is TRBV5-5; the D is unclear. CDR1 and CDR2 (germline): SGHKS, YYEKEE (reference sequence). Trimming shortened V by 4 bases and J by 0 bases, and 16 bases separated the two germline ends. The CDR3 consists of 16 residues. The CDR3 protein is CASSRGVAHSNYGYTF. CDR3 in DNA: TGTGCCAGCAGCCGGGGTGTGGCCCATTCTAACTATGGCTACACCTTC. The whole variable domain, filled in from reference TRBV5-5 and TRBJ1-2, reads DAGVTQSPTHLIKTRGQQVTLRCSPISGHKSVSWYQQVLGQGPQFIFQYYEKEERGRGNFPDRFSARQFPNYSSELNVNALLLGDSALYLCASSRGVAHSNYGYTFGSGTRLTVV.

V gene TRBV3-1 (or the pseudogene TRBV3-2) combines with J gene TRBJ1-2; TRBD1 agrees at 7 bases. V dropped 6 bases and J dropped 6; count of bases not matched to a gene: 13. CDR1 is LGHDT, CDR2 YNNKEL, per germline (reference sequence). The CDR3 loop spans 15 amino acids. Written as DNA, the CDR3 is TGTGCCAGCAGTCCAGGGGGGGCGGCCGTTGATGGCTACACCTTC. It translates to CASSPGGAAVDGYTF.

This clone was recorded once. This chain joins TRBV5-5 and TRBJ1-1, with D perhaps matching TRBD1 (5 bases). CDR1 SGHKS and CDR2 YYEKEE come from the germline V gene (reference sequence). The V end lost 2 bases, the J end lost 4 bases, and 6 bases lay between the germline ends. The length of the CDR3 is 12 residues. CDR3 nucleotide sequence: TGTGCCAGCAGCTTACAGGCCACTGAAGCTTTCTTT. This sequence encodes CASSLQATEAFF. Together with reference TRBV5-5 and TRBJ1-1, the CDR3 gives the full variable domain: DAGVTQSPTHLIKTRGQQVTLRCSPISGHKSVSWYQQVLGQGPQFIFQYYEKEERGRGNFPDRFSARQFPNYSSELNVNALLLGDSALYLCASSLQATEAFFGQGTRLTVV.

The chain links TRBV6-5 to TRBJ1-2; D gene ambiguous. Germline CDR1 and CDR2: MNHEY and SVGAGI. Trimming stripped 4 bases from V and 3 bases from J, with 9 bases between. The CDR3 runs 13 residues. The CDR3 protein is CASSWARYYGYTF. The CDR3 coding sequence is TGTGCCAGCAGTTGGGCCAGATACTATGGCTACACCTTC.

This rearrangement joins TRBV7-9 to TRBJ2-7; TRBD1 matches at 7 bases. Germline V gives CDR1 SEHNR, CDR2 FQNEAQ (reference sequence). The CDR3 totals 15 residues. V was clipped by 0 bases and J by 4 bases; unmatched bases: 6. CDR3 in amino acids: CASSLAGTDPYEQYF. DNA of the CDR3: TGTGCCAGCAGCTTAGCAGGGACAGACCCTTACGAGCAGTACTTC. Filled out from reference TRBV7-9 and TRBJ2-7, the complete variable domain reads DTGVSQNPRHKITKRGQNVTFRCDPISEHNRLYWYRQTLGQGPEFLTYFQNEAQLEKSRLLSDRFSAERPKGSFSTLEIQRTEQGDSAMYLCASSLAGTDPYEQYFGPGTRLTVT.

The chain uses TRBV29-1 and TRBJ2-1; 11 bases line up with TRBD2. With 7 bases clipped from V and 11 bases from J, the junction kept 10 bases outside the gene matches. This CDR3 comprises 13 residues. Germline V gives CDR1 SQVTM, CDR2 ANQGSEA. CDR3 amino acids: CSGRGLAEKKQFF. CDR3 bases: TGCAGCGGCCGGGGACTAGCGGAGAAGAAGCAGTTCTTC.

The V and J genes are TRBV4-1 and TRBJ2-7, with D perhaps matching TRBD2 (5 bases). Trimming left V 4 bases short and J 4 bases short, with 14 bases between. The CDR3 covers 14 residues. In germline, CDR1 is MGHRA, CDR2 YSYEKL. The CDR3 DNA sequence: TGCGCCAGCAGCCCCCGGGAAGACCGGTACGAGCAGTACTTC. Its protein product is CASSPREDRYEQYF.

The rearrangement uses TRBV27 and TRBJ1-6; D remains unclear. There are 13 residues in the CDR3. Germline V gene lookup returns CDR1 MNHEY and CDR2 SMNVEV (reference sequence). V lost 5 bases, J lost 18 bases, and 20 bases lay in between. The CDR3 bases are TGTGCCAGCAGTCACGGTTCCAGGCTCCCGTACCACTTT. It codes for CASSHGSRLPYHF.

This clone was found once. The chain is built from TRBV3-1 (or the pseudogene TRBV3-2) and TRBJ1-4; D is unresolved. CDR3 size: 14 residues. The germline gives CDR1 LGHDT, CDR2 YNNKEL (reference sequence). V shed 3 bases and J shed 4 bases, with 9 bases lying between them. CDR3 sequence: CASSQDRDNEKLFF. CDR3 DNA: TGTGCCAGCAGCCAGGACCGAGATAATGAAAAACTGTTTTTT.

The count of this clone is one. V is TRBV19 and J is TRBJ1-5, with D uncertain. Germline values: CDR1 LNHDA, CDR2 SQIVND (reference sequence). The CDR3 is 13 amino acids. V lost 6 bases and J 0 bases, leaving 6 bases between the germline ends. The CDR3 coding sequence is TGTGCCAGTAGGGATGATAGCAATCAGCCCCAGCATTTT. Translation: CASRDDSNQPQHF.

This chain links TRBV6-2 or TRBV6-3 with TRBJ1-6; D might be TRBD1 (6 bases). The V gene lost 6 bases and the J gene lost 7 bases, with 13 bases spanning the gap. This CDR3 contains 14 residues. Germline V CDR1 and CDR2: MNHEY, SVGEGT. The CDR3 sequence: CASSRRDTNSPLHF. The CDR3 region has the DNA TGTGCCAGCAGCCGCCGGGACACAAATTCACCCCTCCACTTT.

This chain uses TRBV6-5 with TRBJ2-3, with D possibly being TRBD1 (6 bases). Trimming removed 7 bases from V and 0 bases from J, with 8 bases in between. The CDR3 sequence is 13 residues long. Germline lookup yields CDR1 MNHEY and CDR2 SVGAGI. CDR3 sequence reads: CASKRGSTDTQYF. The DNA of the CDR3 is TGTGCCAGCAAGAGGGGGAGCACAGATACGCAGTATTTT.

The chain is built from TRBV4-2 and TRBJ1-4, with D possibly TRBD1 on 6 matching bases. The germline CDR1 and CDR2 sequences are LGHNA and YNFKEQ. Trimming shortened V by 1 base and J by 6 bases, and 18 bases separated the two germline ends. The CDR3 extends over 17 amino acids. The CDR3 loop is CASSQGPRGGGDEKLFF. The CDR3 region has the DNA TGTGCCAGCAGCCAAGGGCCCCGGGGGGGCGGGGATGAAAAACTGTTTTTT.

This sequence joins TRBV5-1 and TRBJ1-6, with 8 bases aligning to TRBD1. The V and J ends lost 2 bases and 10 bases, in that order; junction bases with no gene match: 5. The CDR3 totals 14 residues. Germline assignment: CDR1 SGHRS and CDR2 YFSETQ. The CDR3 loop is CASSLGQGLSPLHF. The DNA of the CDR3 is TGCGCCAGCAGCTTAGGACAGGGTTTGTCACCCCTCCACTTT.

Here the CDR3 DNA reads TGCGCCAGCAGCCAACTACAGACCTCTAACTATGGCTACACCTTC. The encoded protein is CASSQLQTSNYGYTF. The chain combines TRBV4-3 with TRBJ1-2; D remains unclear. Germline V CDR1 and CDR2: LGHNA, YSLEER. V was shortened by 2 bases and J by 0 bases, with 10 bases between the two germline ends. This CDR3 is 15 amino acids long.

This clone appeared a single time. The genes are TRBV7-9 and TRBJ2-3, with 7 bases that match TRBD2. Germline trimming cut 0 bases from V and 6 bases from J; bases unmatched to any gene: 15. This CDR3 is 18 amino acids long. The germline gives CDR1 SEHNR, CDR2 FQNEAQ (reference sequence). The CDR3 DNA follows: TGTGCCAGCAGCTTAGCTAGGGCGGGAGTCGGTCGAGAGGATACGCAGTATTTT. Residues: CASSLARAGVGREDTQYF.